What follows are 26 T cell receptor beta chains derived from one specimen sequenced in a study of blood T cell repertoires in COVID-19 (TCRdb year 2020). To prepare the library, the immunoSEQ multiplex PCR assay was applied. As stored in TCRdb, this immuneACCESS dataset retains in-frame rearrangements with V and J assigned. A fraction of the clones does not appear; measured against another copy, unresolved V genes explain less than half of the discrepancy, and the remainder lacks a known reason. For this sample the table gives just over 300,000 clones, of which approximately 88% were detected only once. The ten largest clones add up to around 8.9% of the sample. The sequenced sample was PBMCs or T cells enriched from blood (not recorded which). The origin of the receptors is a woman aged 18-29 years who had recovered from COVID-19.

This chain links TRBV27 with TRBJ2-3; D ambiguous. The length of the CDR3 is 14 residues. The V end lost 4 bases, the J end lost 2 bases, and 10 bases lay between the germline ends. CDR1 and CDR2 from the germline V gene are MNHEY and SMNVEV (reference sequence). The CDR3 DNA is TGTGCCAGCAGTTCTCGACTCGCCACAGATACGCAGTATTTT. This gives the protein CASSSRLATDTQYF.

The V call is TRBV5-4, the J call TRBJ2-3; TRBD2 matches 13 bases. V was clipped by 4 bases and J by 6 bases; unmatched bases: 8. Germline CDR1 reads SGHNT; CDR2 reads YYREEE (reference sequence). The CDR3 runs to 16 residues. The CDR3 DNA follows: TGTGCCAGCAGCGTGCGACTAGCGGGAGGAATTGATACGCAGTATTTT. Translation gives CASSVRLAGGIDTQYF.

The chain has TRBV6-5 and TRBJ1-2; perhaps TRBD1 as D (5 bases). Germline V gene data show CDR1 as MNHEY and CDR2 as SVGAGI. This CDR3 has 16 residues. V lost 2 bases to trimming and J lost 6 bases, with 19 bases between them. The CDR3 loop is CASSYSAGVEGNGYTF. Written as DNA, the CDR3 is TGTGCCAGCAGTTACAGCGCTGGGGTGGAGGGGAATGGCTACACCTTC.

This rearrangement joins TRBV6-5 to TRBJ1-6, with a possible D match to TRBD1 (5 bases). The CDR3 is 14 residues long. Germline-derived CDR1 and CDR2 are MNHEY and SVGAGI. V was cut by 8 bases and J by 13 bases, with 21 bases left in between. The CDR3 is CASSRDQTTSPLHF. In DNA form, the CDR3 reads TGTGCCAGCTCCAGGGATCAAACGACGTCGCCCCTCCACTTT.

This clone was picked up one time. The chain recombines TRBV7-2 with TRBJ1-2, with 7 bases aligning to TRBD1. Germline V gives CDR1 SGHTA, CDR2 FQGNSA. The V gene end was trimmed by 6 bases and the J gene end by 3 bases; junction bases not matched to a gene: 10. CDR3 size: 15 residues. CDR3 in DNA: TGTGCCAGCAGTCGAGAGTGGCAGGGGGACTATGGCTACACCTTC. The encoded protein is CASSREWQGDYGYTF.

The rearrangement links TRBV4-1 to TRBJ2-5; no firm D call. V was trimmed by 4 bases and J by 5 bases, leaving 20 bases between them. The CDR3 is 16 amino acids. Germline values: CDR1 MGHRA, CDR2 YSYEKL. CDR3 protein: CASSPSVRPAAETQYF. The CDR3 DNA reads TGCGCCAGCAGCCCCAGCGTGAGGCCGGCTGCGGAGACCCAGTACTTC.

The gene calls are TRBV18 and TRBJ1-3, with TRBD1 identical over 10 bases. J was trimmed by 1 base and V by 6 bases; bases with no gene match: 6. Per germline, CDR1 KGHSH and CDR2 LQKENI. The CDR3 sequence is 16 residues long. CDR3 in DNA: TGTGCCAGCTCTTCGACAGGGGGCTCTTCTGGAAACACCATATATTTT. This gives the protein CASSSTGGSSGNTIYF.

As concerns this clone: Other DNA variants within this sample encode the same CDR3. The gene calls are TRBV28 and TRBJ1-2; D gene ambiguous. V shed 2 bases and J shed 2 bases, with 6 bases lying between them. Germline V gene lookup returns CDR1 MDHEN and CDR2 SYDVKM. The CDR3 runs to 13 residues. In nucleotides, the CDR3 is TGTGCCAGCAGTTTAACCCGGAACTATGGCTACACCTTC. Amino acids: CASSLTRNYGYTF.

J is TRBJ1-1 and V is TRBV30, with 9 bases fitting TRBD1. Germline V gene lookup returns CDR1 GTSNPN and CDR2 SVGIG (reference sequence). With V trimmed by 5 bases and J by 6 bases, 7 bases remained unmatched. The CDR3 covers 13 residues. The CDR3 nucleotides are TGTGCCTGGGGGACAGGGATCAGGTCTGAAGCTTTCTTT. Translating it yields CAWGTGIRSEAFF.

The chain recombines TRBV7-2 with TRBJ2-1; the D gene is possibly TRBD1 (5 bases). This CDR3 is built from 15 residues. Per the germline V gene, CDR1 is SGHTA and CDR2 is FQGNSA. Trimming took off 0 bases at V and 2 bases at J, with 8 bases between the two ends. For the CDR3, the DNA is TGTGCCAGCAGCTTAGCAGGGGCGACCTACAATGAGCAGTTCTTC. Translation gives CASSLAGATYNEQFF.

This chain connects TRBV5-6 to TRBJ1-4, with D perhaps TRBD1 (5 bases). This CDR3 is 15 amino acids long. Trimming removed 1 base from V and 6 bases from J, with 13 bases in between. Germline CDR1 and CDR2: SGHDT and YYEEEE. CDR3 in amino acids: CASSLPVGGHEKLFF. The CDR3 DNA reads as TGTGCCAGCAGCTTGCCGGTCGGGGGACATGAAAAACTGTTTTTT.

In DNA, the CDR3 is TGTGCCACCAGCAGAGGAGGCAGCTTCTCTTCCTACGAGCAGTACTTC. Translating gives CATSRGGSFSSYEQYF. The chain uses TRBV15 and TRBJ2-7; D call uncertain. CDR3 length: 16 amino acids. V lost 1 base to trimming and J lost 1 base, with 14 bases between them. Germline lookup yields CDR1 LNHNV and CDR2 YYDKDF (reference sequence).

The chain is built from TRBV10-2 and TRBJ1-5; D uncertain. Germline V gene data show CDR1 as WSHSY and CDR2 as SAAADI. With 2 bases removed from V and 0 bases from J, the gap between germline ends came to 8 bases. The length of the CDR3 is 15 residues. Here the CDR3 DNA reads TGCGCCAGCAGTGAGCTAGTTTATAGCAATCAGCCCCAGCATTTT. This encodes CASSELVYSNQPQHF.

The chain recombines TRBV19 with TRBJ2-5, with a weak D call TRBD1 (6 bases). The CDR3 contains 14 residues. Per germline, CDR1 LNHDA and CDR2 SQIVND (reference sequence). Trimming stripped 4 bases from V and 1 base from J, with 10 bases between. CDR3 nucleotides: TGTGCCAGTAGTACCTTGGGGGCCCAAGAGACCCAGTACTTC. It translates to CASSTLGAQETQYF.

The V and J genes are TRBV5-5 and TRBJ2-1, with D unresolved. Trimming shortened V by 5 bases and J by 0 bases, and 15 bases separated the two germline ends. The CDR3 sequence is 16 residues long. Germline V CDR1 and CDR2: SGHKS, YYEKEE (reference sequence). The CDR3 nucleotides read TGTGCCAGCAGGTTAGGCCTGGCTAGCTCCTACAATGAGCAGTTCTTC. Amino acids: CASRLGLASSYNEQFF. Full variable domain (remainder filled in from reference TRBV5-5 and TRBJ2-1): DAGVTQSPTHLIKTRGQQVTLRCSPISGHKSVSWYQQVLGQGPQFIFQYYEKEERGRGNFPDRFSARQFPNYSSELNVNALLLGDSALYLCASRLGLASSYNEQFFGPGTRLTVL.

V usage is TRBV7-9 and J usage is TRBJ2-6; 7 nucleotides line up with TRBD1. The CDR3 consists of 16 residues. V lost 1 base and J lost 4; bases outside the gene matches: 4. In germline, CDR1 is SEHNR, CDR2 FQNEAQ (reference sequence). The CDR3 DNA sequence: TGTGCCAGCAGCTTAGGAGACAGGGCCGGGGCCAACGTCCTGACTTTC. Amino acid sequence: CASSLGDRAGANVLTF.

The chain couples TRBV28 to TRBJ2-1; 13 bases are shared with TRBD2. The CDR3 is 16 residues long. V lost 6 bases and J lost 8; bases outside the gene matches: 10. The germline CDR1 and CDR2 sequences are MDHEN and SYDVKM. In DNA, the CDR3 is TGTGCCAGCAGCTCCCGACTAGCGGGGGGTTCGTATGAGCAGTTCTTC. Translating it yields CASSSRLAGGSYEQFF.

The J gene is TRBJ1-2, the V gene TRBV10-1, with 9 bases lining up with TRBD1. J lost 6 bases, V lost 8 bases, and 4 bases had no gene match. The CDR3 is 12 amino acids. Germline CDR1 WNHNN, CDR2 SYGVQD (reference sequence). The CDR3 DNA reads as TGCGCCAGCGGGGACAGGGACAATGGCTACACCTTC. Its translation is CASGDRDNGYTF.

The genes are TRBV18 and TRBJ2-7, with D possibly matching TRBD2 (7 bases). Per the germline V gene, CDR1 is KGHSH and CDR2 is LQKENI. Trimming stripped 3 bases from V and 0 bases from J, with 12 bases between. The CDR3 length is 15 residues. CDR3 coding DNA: TGTGCCAGCTCACCGGGGGGGGCTGGCTCCTACGAGCAGTACTTC. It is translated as CASSPGGAGSYEQYF.

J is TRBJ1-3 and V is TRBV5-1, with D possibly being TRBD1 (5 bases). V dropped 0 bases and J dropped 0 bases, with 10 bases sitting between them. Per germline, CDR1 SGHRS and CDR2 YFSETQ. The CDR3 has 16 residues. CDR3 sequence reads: CASSLVGLTSGNTIYF. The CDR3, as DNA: TGCGCCAGCAGCTTGGTGGGGCTAACCTCTGGAAACACCATATATTTT.

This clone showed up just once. CDR3 sequence reads: CASSLRGQETQYF. CDR3 nucleotide sequence: TGTGCCAGCAGCCTCAGGGGGCAAGAGACCCAGTACTTC. The J gene is TRBJ2-5, the V gene TRBV7-6, with 7 bases matching TRBD1. The germline gives CDR1 SGHVS, CDR2 FNYEAQ. The CDR3 consists of 13 residues. The V segment lost 5 bases and the J segment 2 bases; nucleotides outside the gene matches: 2.

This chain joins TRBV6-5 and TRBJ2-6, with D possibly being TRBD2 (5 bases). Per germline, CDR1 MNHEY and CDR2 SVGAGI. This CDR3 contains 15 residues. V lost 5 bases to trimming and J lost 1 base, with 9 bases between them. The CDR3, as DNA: TGTGCCAGCAGTCCTTCGGGGTCTGGGGCCAACGTCCTGACTTTC. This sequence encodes CASSPSGSGANVLTF.

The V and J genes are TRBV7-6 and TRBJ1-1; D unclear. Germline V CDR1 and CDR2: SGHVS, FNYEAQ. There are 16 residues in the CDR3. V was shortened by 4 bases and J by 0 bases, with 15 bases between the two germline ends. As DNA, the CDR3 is TGTGCCAGCAGCTCCGAGCGGGTCGATCTGAACACTGAAGCTTTCTTT. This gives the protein CASSSERVDLNTEAFF. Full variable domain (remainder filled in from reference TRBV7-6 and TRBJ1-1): GAGVSQSPRYKVTKRGQDVALRCDPISGHVSLYWYRQALGQGPEFLTYFNYEAQQDKSGLPNDRFSAERPEGSISTLTIQRTEQRDSAMYRCASSSERVDLNTEAFFGQGTRLTVV.

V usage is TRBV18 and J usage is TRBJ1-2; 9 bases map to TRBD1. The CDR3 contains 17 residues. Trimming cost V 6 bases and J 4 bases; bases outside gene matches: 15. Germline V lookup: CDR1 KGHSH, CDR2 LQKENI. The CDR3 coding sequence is TGTGCCAGCTCTTACGGACCCGGGACAGGGATTAGCTATGGCTACACCTTC. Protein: CASSYGPGTGISYGYTF.

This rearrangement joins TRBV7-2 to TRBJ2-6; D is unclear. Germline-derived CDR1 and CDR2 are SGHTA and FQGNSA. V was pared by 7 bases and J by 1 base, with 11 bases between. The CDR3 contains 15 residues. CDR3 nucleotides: TGTGCCAGCACCTCGGTCTGGTCTGGGGCCAACGTCCTGACTTTC. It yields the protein CASTSVWSGANVLTF.

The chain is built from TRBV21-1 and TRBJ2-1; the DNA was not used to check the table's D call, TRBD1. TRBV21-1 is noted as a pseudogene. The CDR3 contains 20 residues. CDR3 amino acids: CASSKRITEQGPRGYNEQFF. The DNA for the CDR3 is TGTGCCAGCAGCAAAAGAATAACTGAACAGGGGCCCCGGGGCTACAATGAGCAGTTCTTC.